Following are 10 T cell receptor beta chains from one sample sequenced in a study of CD8 T cells in Susac syndrome. With random hexamers, 0.5 to 1 ug RNA was reverse transcribed. TCRdb re-derived calls from the immunoSEQ multiplex PCR reads in MiXCR, one entry per CDR3 protein. The table includes roughly 180,000 distinct CDR3 sequences, about 95% detected once. Sequencing was carried out using CD4+ T cells from PBMCs. All receptors derive from a human donor in good health.

V and J are TRBV20-1 and TRBJ2-1; 9 bases are shared with TRBD1. Germline V gene data show CDR1 as DFQATT and CDR2 as SNEGSKA (reference sequence). CDR3 length: 15 amino acids. V lost 5 bases to trimming and J lost 9 bases; unmatched junction nucleotides: 14. CDR3 sequence reads: CSAGRGDRERGEQFF. As DNA, the CDR3 is TGCAGTGCTGGCCGCGGGGACAGGGAGAGAGGTGAGCAGTTCTTC.

This rearrangement joins TRBV18 to TRBJ1-2; 10 bases are a match to TRBD1. Trimming at V came to 3 bases and at J to 8 bases, leaving 12 bases not matched to a gene. The CDR3 spans 16 residues. Germline CDR1 reads KGHSH; CDR2 reads LQKENI. The DNA of the CDR3 is TGTGCCAGCTCACCTCCCTCGGGACAGGGGAGGTACGGCTACACCTTC. As protein: CASSPPSGQGRYGYTF.

J is TRBJ2-1 and V is TRBV4-3; the match to TRBD1 covers 8 bases. Germline V CDR1 and CDR2: LGHNA, YSLEER. V gave up 1 base and J gave up 5 bases; unmatched junction bases: 4. This CDR3 has 15 residues. The CDR3 protein is CASSQVFRGHNEQFF. The CDR3 DNA follows: TGCGCCAGCAGCCAAGTCTTCAGGGGGCACAATGAGCAGTTCTTC.

CDR3 nucleotides: TGTGCCAGCAGTTCACAACAAGGAGAAGAAAAACTGTTTTTT. Its protein is CASSSQQGEEKLFF. The genes are TRBV27 and TRBJ1-4; D uncertain. The CDR3 extends over 14 amino acids. The germline V and J ends were trimmed by 4 bases and 8 bases, with 14 bases remaining between them. Germline V lookup: CDR1 MNHEY, CDR2 SMNVEV (reference sequence).

The V call is TRBV29-1, the J call TRBJ2-7; D is ambiguous. The CDR3 sequence is 11 residues long. The V end was cut by 8 bases, the J end by 10 bases, with 18 bases between. The V gene's germline CDR1 is SQVTM and CDR2 ANQGSEA. CDR3 residues: CSPRPLLQQYF. The CDR3 region has the DNA TGCAGCCCCCGACCACTATTACAACAGTACTTC.

J is TRBJ2-5 and V is TRBV5-1, with TRBD1 matching over 7 bases. The CDR3 spans 14 residues. The germline V gene encodes CDR1 SGHRS and CDR2 YFSETQ. With 1 base clipped from V and 5 bases from J, the junction kept 5 bases outside the gene matches. The CDR3 loop reads CASSLRDRRETQYF. The DNA for the CDR3 is TGCGCCAGCAGCTTGCGGGACAGACGGGAGACCCAGTACTTC.

The count of this clonotype is one. CDR3 sequence reads: CASSSAGLAGAGEQFF. Written as DNA, the CDR3 is TGTGCCAGCAGCTCGGCGGGACTAGCGGGAGCTGGTGAGCAGTTCTTC. V and J are TRBV6-1 and TRBJ2-1, with TRBD2 matching 14 bases. CDR1 is MNHNS and CDR2 is SASEGT in the germline V gene. The V segment lost 6 bases and the J segment 9 bases; nucleotides outside the gene matches: 10. The CDR3 length is 16 residues.

V is TRBV20-1 and J is TRBJ1-1, with D unresolved. The germline V gene encodes CDR1 DFQATT and CDR2 SNEGSKA (reference sequence). This CDR3 is built from 9 residues. V lost 5 bases and J 6 bases, leaving 4 bases between the germline ends. The DNA for the CDR3 is TGCAGTGCTGGCCCTGAAGCTTTCTTT. It is translated as CSAGPEAFF.

This CDR3 is CAWSGDSRETQYF. In DNA, the CDR3 is TGTGCCTGGAGTGGTGACAGCAGAGAGACCCAGTACTTC. This chain connects TRBV30 to TRBJ2-5; TRBD1 is a possible D gene (5 bases). This CDR3 spans 13 amino acids. CDR1 and CDR2 (germline): GTSNPN, SVGIG (reference sequence). Trimming took 1 base from V and 4 from J, leaving 10 bases between them. The complete variable domain, with remaining parts taken from reference TRBV30 and TRBJ2-5, reads SQTIHQWPATLVQPVGSPLSLECTVEGTSNPNLYWYRQAAGRGLQLLFYSVGIGQISSEVPQNLSASRPQDRQFILSSKKLLLSDSGFYLCAWSGDSRETQYFGPGTRLLVL.

The chain is built from TRBV28 and TRBJ2-1, with 10 bases identical to TRBD2. The germline gives CDR1 MDHEN, CDR2 SYDVKM. The CDR3 is made up of 14 amino acids. V was pared by 4 bases and J by 5 bases, with 2 bases of the junction left unmatched. CDR3 in DNA: TGTGCCAGCAGTTCGGGACTAGCGAACAATGAGCAGTTCTTC. Amino acid sequence: CASSSGLANNEQFF.